This T cell receptor (beta chain) appears in the sequencing data of a study of identical twins. This clonotype was counted only a few times. From the 5' RACE reads, TCRdb called clonotypes with MiXCR, one entry per CDR3 protein. Among about 900,000 distinct CDR3 sequences listed, 9% to 15% were seen once. The CDR3 extends over 15 amino acids. Trimming took 1 base from V and 5 from J, leaving 15 bases between them. CDR1 DFQATT and CDR2 SNEGSKA come from the germline V gene (reference sequence). Healthy Caucasians made up all donors. Another study also made use of these data, one on yellow fever vaccine responses in identical twins. That report adds: Reportedly, the T cell response mounted by twins to vaccine seemed partly convergent, partly personalized.

This chain connects TRBV20-1 to TRBJ2-1; no reliable D call. The receptor was derived from a woman aged 18-30 years in good health. Source material: PBMCs. The CDR3 DNA is TGCAGTGCTAGAGTATCAGCAAAACCGCACAATGAGCAGTTCTTC. It translates to CSARVSAKPHNEQFF.